The T cell receptor beta chain described here comes from a study of blood T cell repertoires in COVID-19. Turning to the study itself: Samples of COVID-19 (acute and convalescent) were obtained from the United States, Italy and Spain. From T cells, B-cell-depleted T cells, or PBMCs came the material, which was cDNA or gDNA.

Clones were read by immunoSEQ multiplex PCR, and TCRdb kept only the in-frame ones, dropping some. The sample lists around 230,000 clones; about nine tenths were seen once. CDR3 length: 15 residues. This study enrolled people aged roughly 18 to 90 from about two dozen US geographic areas. Donors in Cohort 3 counted as recovered after two negative PCRs, clearance, or symptom resolution. The sequenced material came from PBMCs or T cells enriched from blood (not recorded which). V is TRBV21-1 and J is TRBJ2-1; the DNA was not compared with TRBD1, the D call given in the table. TRBV21-1 is annotated as a pseudogene. The clonotype originates from a woman aged 25 to 39 who had recovered from COVID-19. CDR3 in DNA: TGTGCCAGCAGCAAAGGGGACAGGGGCTACAATGAGCAGTTCTTC. This codes for CASSKGDRGYNEQFF.